This TCR beta chain stems from a study of T cell responses to AZD1222 COVID-19 vaccine (dated by TCRdb to 2020 to 2023). For the study in its entirety: Because spike-specific TCR depth and breadth did not differ between the two schedules, AZD1222 recipients who got a second dose at roughly 4 weeks were pooled with those who got a second dose at roughly 12 weeks. TCR sequencing covered approximately 230 trial participants: 200 to 210 given two doses of AZD1222 and approximately 25 given two doses of MenACWY control vaccine. Trial participants were enrolled into age subgroups of 18-55, 56-69 and 70-plus years, which contained about 150, 28 and 57 TCR-sequenced participants, respectively. Summary of the overall study and its limitations: Vaccine-associated CD4 TCRs spanned the whole spike protein, with dominant responses in regions 160-218 and 743-854. Because no day 14 peak-response samples were available, the repertoires could be characterized only after the peak T cell response. After two AZD1222 doses, both the breadth and the depth of spike-specific TCRs were significantly higher than at day 0 and than in MenACWY recipients. Reportedly, close to half of the unique spike-specific TCRs recognized epitopes lying outside the regions that are mutated in the B.1.351 and B.1.1.7 variants. Conclusions about previously exposed vaccinees are limited because only six or seven AZD1222 recipients were SARS-CoV-2 seropositive at baseline. The 56-69-year group was small, and its depth increase did not reach significance, likely because of low power. Participants were mostly white British and included more females than males, and it was suggested by the authors that clonal diversity may have been underestimated.

From cysteine to phenylalanine, the CDR3 is 19 amino acids long. The retained sequence is limited to the CDR3, 57 bases, with the frame set at the first base. Compared with germline, V lacks 5 bases and J lacks 0 bases; bases without a gene match: 7. The germline V gene (reference sequence) sets CDR1 to LNHDA and CDR2 to SQIVND. The CDR3 regions of human TCRbeta chains were analyzed by immunosequencing. As for how the authors treated the data: Repertoire TCRs were matched against a reference library of SARS-CoV-2-specific TCRs generated with the MIRA antigen-specificity platform. Breadth was defined as the fraction of unique TCRs that were SARS-CoV-2-associated, and depth was defined as the fraction of total T cells that were SARS-CoV-2-associated. Using the MIRA data, every spike-specific TCR was mapped to the spike region that the TCR reacted to and assigned to either a CD4 or a CD8 class. Log10-transformed breadth and depth values were compared by one-way ANOVA with Sidak's multiple comparisons tests. The source is immuneACCESS, and TCRdb retained only in-frame sequences with V and J called. Part of the clones is not carried over; for the studies checked, unresolved V genes explain less than half of this, and the remainder is unexplained. That table gives V, J and clone size, and the DNA gave D and trimming. The sample has more than 95,000 clones on record, about 93% of them singletons. Together, the top ten hold 5% of the sample.

The label giving this sample's time point can be read as: baseline before first vaccination. Vaccinee samples came from UK trials COV001 and COV002, including a single-blind randomized controlled phase 2/3 trial of AZD1222 (ChAdOx1 nCoV-19) in healthy adults. For TCRbeta chain sequencing, PBMC samples from trial participants were taken at day 0 and at day 28 after the second dose. Points on this clone: The antigen it binds to is not known. Per-nucleotide qualities are absent, and no much larger clonotype sits a single base away.

The sequence is built from TRBV19 and TRBJ2-6; 13 bases in the middle match TRBD2. The specimen comprised peripheral blood, sampled on day 0 of AZD1222 vaccination. The source is an adult in good health. The sequence in DNA is TGTGCCAGTAGTCCTGGACTAGCGGGAGCCCTCTCTGGGGCCAACGTCCTGACTTTC. The encoded protein is CASSPGLAGALSGANVLTF.